This is a list of T cell receptor beta chains from one sample in a study of PD-L1 blockade in urothelial cancer. This table comes from immunoSEQ multiplex PCR, and its TCRdb copy is limited to in-frame clones, with some not included. The sample lists approximately 110,000 clones; more than 85% were seen once. Sequences were derived from PBMCs, sampled around atezolizumab (anti-PD-L1) treatment. These receptor sequences come from a man aged 55 to 69 with urothelial cancer. Both conserved end residues are part of each CDR3. A D gene is named only where the DNA matches it firmly.

J | D | V | CDR3 | DNA
TRBJ2-5 | TRBD2 | TRBV25-1 | CATRLASLVGETQYF | TGTGCCACAAGACTAGCGAGTCTCGTGGGAGAGACCCAGTACTTC
TRBJ2-3 | TRBD1 | TRBV7-3 | CASTDRVGDTQYF | TGTGCCAGCACCGACAGGGTCGGGGATACGCAGTATTTT
TRBJ2-7 | TRBD1 | TRBV9 | CASSVGWDSSYEQYF | TGTGCCAGCAGCGTAGGTTGGGACAGCTCCTACGAGCAGTACTTC
TRBJ2-3 | TRBD1 | TRBV11-3 | CASSLAGGGTDTQYF | TGTGCCAGCAGCTTAGCAGGGGGCGGCACAGATACGCAGTATTTT
TRBJ2-5 | TRBD1 | TRBV7-8 | CASSFRTGAQETQYF | TGTGCCAGCAGCTTCCGGACAGGGGCACAAGAGACCCAGTACTTC
TRBJ2-5 | TRBD1 | TRBV5-6 | CASSLDRGRVETQYF | TGTGCCAGCAGCCTGGACAGGGGGCGCGTAGAGACCCAGTACTTC
TRBJ1-2 | - | TRBV6-6 | CASKKDLREGYTF | TGTGCCAGCAAAAAGGATTTAAGGGAGGGCTACACCTTC
TRBJ2-4 | TRBD1 | TRBV6-1 | CASNGAPGQGHIQYF | TGTGCCAGCAATGGGGCGCCGGGACAGGGGCACATTCAGTACTTC
TRBJ2-2 | - | TRBV28 | CASSLRGHTGELFF | TGTGCCAGCAGTTTACGGGGTCACACCGGGGAGCTGTTTTTT
TRBJ2-7 | - | TRBV5-1 | CASSLADSETYEQYF | TGCGCCAGCAGCTTGGCCGACAGCGAAACCTACGAGCAGTACTTC